One sample yielded the 15 T cell receptor beta chains listed below, sequenced in a study of blood T cell repertoires in COVID-19. Some clones are missing from TCRdb's copy, which holds only in-frame ones; the method was immunoSEQ multiplex PCR. The top ten clones hold over 0.95% of a sample with 380,000 or so clones, approximately 77% of them seen once. The specimen sequenced was peripheral blood. The receptors were sampled from a human donor with acute or convalescent COVID-19. The donor label of this sample is uncertain.

J is TRBJ1-1 and V is TRBV28; perhaps TRBD1 as D (6 bases). V was shortened by 4 bases and J by 1 base, with 10 bases between the two germline ends. The V gene's germline CDR1 is MDHEN and CDR2 SYDVKM. This CDR3 has 14 residues. CDR3 region: CASSWGGPNTEAFF. CDR3 DNA: TGTGCCAGCAGTTGGGGGGGGCCGAACACTGAAGCTTTCTTT.

As DNA, the CDR3 is TGTGCCAGTAGTCTGAGCTCTGGGGCCAACGTCCTGACTTTC. Translation: CASSLSSGANVLTF. This chain links TRBV19 with TRBJ2-6; D is unresolved. The CDR3 length is 14 residues. Germline V gives CDR1 LNHDA, CDR2 SQIVND (reference sequence). V lost 5 bases and J 0 bases, leaving 5 bases between the germline ends.

The genes are TRBV2 and TRBJ2-3; D is possibly TRBD2 (5 bases). The CDR3 has 13 amino acids. V was shortened by 10 bases and J by 0 bases, with 11 bases between the two germline ends. The germline CDR1 and CDR2 sequences are SNHLY and FYNNEI. This chain's CDR3 is CATLRESTDTQYF. The CDR3 bases are TGTGCCACATTAAGGGAGAGCACAGATACGCAGTATTTT.

The chain couples TRBV15 to TRBJ2-6, with 12 positions matching TRBD2. The CDR3 is 19 residues long. Losses at the gene ends were 5 bases for V and 4 bases for J; bases not matched to a gene: 12. Germline V CDR1 and CDR2: LNHNV, YYDKDF (reference sequence). The CDR3 region is CATSPRASGRASGANVLTF. CDR3 nucleotide sequence: TGTGCCACCAGCCCCCGAGCTAGCGGGAGGGCCTCCGGGGCCAACGTCCTGACTTTC.

This chain's CDR3 is CASSGLGDTGELFF. CDR3 nucleotides: TGTGCCAGCTCCGGGCTAGGGGACACCGGGGAGCTGTTTTTT. The chain couples TRBV7-7 to TRBJ2-2; D might be TRBD1 (5 bases). Looked up from germline, CDR1 is SSHAT and CDR2 is FNYEAQ (reference sequence). The V end lost 8 bases, the J end lost 3 bases, and 13 bases lay between the germline ends. The CDR3 consists of 14 residues.

This chain links TRBV21-1 with TRBJ1-6; TRBD1 reflects the table's D call only, with no check against the DNA. TRBV21-1 is a documented pseudogene. This CDR3 comprises 15 residues. Here the CDR3 reads CASSKQGAGRSPLHF. The CDR3 bases are TGTGCCAGCAGCAAACAGGGGGCCGGGCGGTCACCCCTCCACTTT.

V gene TRBV5-1 combines with J gene TRBJ1-1; TRBD1 is a possible D gene (6 bases). This CDR3 comprises 14 residues. The germline gives CDR1 SGHRS, CDR2 YFSETQ. V shed 4 bases and J shed 5 bases, with 15 bases lying between them. CDR3 residues: CASSMSPGQTEAFF. In nucleotides, the CDR3 is TGCGCCAGCAGCATGAGTCCGGGACAAACTGAAGCTTTCTTT.

This clone came up a few times. The V and J genes are TRBV6-5 and TRBJ2-1; 7 bases are shared with TRBD2. CDR3 size: 15 residues. The germline CDR1 and CDR2 sequences are MNHEY and SVGAGI. Unmatched junction bases numbered 14, after V lost 6 bases and J lost 9 bases. CDR3 residues: CASSPPGGGPPEQFF. The CDR3 nucleotides are TGTGCCAGCAGCCCCCCGGGCGGGGGTCCCCCTGAGCAGTTCTTC.

V usage is TRBV6-5 and J usage is TRBJ1-1; 10 nucleotides align to TRBD1. Germline loops: CDR1 MNHEY, CDR2 SVGAGI. Trimming removed 6 bases from V and 4 bases from J; junction bases left unmatched: 8. This CDR3 is built from 15 residues. CDR3 protein: CASRTRQGAVTEAFF. The CDR3 region has the DNA TGTGCCAGCAGGACAAGACAGGGGGCGGTCACTGAAGCTTTCTTT.

This CDR3 reads CASSRQQGALQPQHF. The DNA for the CDR3 is TGTGCCAGCAGCCGGCAGCAGGGGGCTTTACAGCCCCAGCATTTT. The rearrangement joins TRBV28 to TRBJ1-5; TRBD1 matches at 8 bases. V lost 6 bases, J lost 7 bases, and 11 bases stayed unmatched. This CDR3 region has 15 residues. Germline V gene data show CDR1 as MDHEN and CDR2 as SYDVKM.

The chain links TRBV16 to TRBJ1-1; D may be TRBD1 (5 bases). CDR3 size: 17 residues. V was clipped by 4 bases and J by 1 base, with 19 bases between them. The germline V gene has CDR1 KGHSY and CDR2 FQNENV. The CDR3 region has the DNA TGTGCCAGCAGCCCGACCGCGGGGGAGGGAGGGAACACTGAAGCTTTCTTT. Its translation: CASSPTAGEGGNTEAFF.

The J gene is TRBJ2-7, the V gene TRBV29-1, with 9 bases identical to TRBD2. J lost 6 bases, V lost 5 bases, and 5 bases had no gene match. The CDR3 length is 12 residues. CDR1 is SQVTM and CDR2 is ANQGSEA in the germline V gene. Here the CDR3 reads CSVWREGAEQYF. The CDR3 DNA is TGCAGCGTTTGGCGGGAGGGCGCCGAGCAGTACTTC.

This clone has a handful of counts. This chain connects TRBV18 to TRBJ1-6, with D perhaps matching TRBD1 (6 bases). The CDR3 totals 14 residues. From germline, CDR1 is KGHSH and CDR2 LQKENI. V lost 5 bases and J 7 bases, leaving 12 bases between the germline ends. The CDR3 loop is CASSSDRKNSPLHF. The CDR3, as DNA: TGTGCCAGCTCATCGGACAGAAAGAATTCACCCCTCCACTTT. Full variable domain (outside the CDR3, taken from reference TRBV18 and TRBJ1-6): NAGVMQNPRHLVRRRGQEARLRCSPMKGHSHVYWYRQLPEEGLKFMVYLQKENIIDESGMPKERFSAEFPKEGPSILRIQQVVRGDSAAYFCASSSDRKNSPLHFGNGTRLTVT.

This clone was observed a handful of times. This rearrangement joins TRBV6-5 to TRBJ2-7; the match to TRBD1 covers 9 bases. CDR3 size: 14 residues. Germline loops: CDR1 MNHEY, CDR2 SVGAGI. With V trimmed by 6 bases and J by 4 bases, 7 bases remained unmatched. The CDR3 here is CASRYGTGSYEQYF. The CDR3, as DNA: TGTGCCAGCAGGTACGGGACAGGGTCGTACGAGCAGTACTTC.

A word on this clone: Its ends do not fully match the called genes, so a read error is possible. The chain uses TRBV28 and TRBJ1-2, with TRBD1 matching over 12 bases. This CDR3 is built from 14 residues. CDR1 and CDR2 from the germline V gene are MDHEN and SYDVKM. The CDR3 DNA reads TGTGCCAGCAAGGGACAGGGGGCTAAGTATGGCTACACCTTC. Protein sequence: CASKGQGAKYGYTF.